This entry lists 15 T cell receptor beta chains sequenced from one sample in a study of CD8+ T cells in alopecia areata. Reverse transcription of extracted RNA yielded cDNA, which provided the sequencing template. Profiled with immunoSEQ multiplex PCR; TCRdb holds only in-frame clones, not every one. The sample holds about 110,000 clones, approximately 59% seen once. The sequencing sample was made of CD8+ T cells sorted from blood. These receptors all stem from a human donor in good health.

This clone was counted a few times. The V gene is TRBV13, the J gene TRBJ2-5; TRBD2 aligns across 8 bases. The CDR3 covers 14 residues. Germline V gene sequence: CDR1 PRHDT, CDR2 FYEKMQ (reference sequence). V trimming: 4 bases; J trimming: 3 bases; junction bases outside the gene matches: 4. The CDR3 region is CASSSAGAKETQYF. The DNA for the CDR3 is TGTGCCAGCAGCTCAGCGGGGGCTAAAGAGACCCAGTACTTC.

The chain employs TRBV7-8 and TRBJ2-2, with no clear D. The CDR3 is 10 amino acids. V was shortened by 5 bases and J by 7 bases, with 2 bases between the two germline ends. CDR1 and CDR2 from the germline V gene are SGHVS and FQNEAQ. In DNA form, the CDR3 reads TGTGCCAGCAGCCGCGGGGAGCTGTTTTTT. Translated, it gives CASSRGELFF.

This chain connects TRBV2 to TRBJ1-2; TRBD1 is a possible D gene (5 bases). Trimming left V 3 bases short and J 8 bases short, with 10 bases between. The length of the CDR3 is 12 residues. CDR1 is SNHLY, CDR2 FYNNEI, per germline. The CDR3 bases are TGTGCCAGCAGTGACGGGGCGCGCGGCTACACCTTC. This encodes CASSDGARGYTF.

This chain links TRBV7-9 with TRBJ2-1, with TRBD1 matching over 9 bases. Germline V gives CDR1 SEHNR, CDR2 FQNEAQ (reference sequence). This CDR3 has 17 residues. With V trimmed by 5 bases and J by 3 bases, 11 bases remained unmatched. The DNA for the CDR3 is TGTGCCAGCAGCCATTCCCCGGGACAGGGATTCTACAATGAGCAGTTCTTC. Protein product: CASSHSPGQGFYNEQFF.

This clone was seen only once. This rearrangement joins TRBV7-9 to TRBJ1-2, with 10 bases that match TRBD1. Germline V gene sequence: CDR1 SEHNR, CDR2 FQNEAQ (reference sequence). The CDR3 is made up of 16 amino acids. V shed 5 bases, J shed 7 bases, and the junction held 13 bases outside the gene matches. In DNA form, the CDR3 reads TGTGCCAGCAGCCCAGCAAACCGGGACAGGGGCCTTGGCTACACCTTC. This sequence encodes CASSPANRDRGLGYTF.

The chain carries TRBV5-1 and TRBJ2-7; D remains unclear. Germline values: CDR1 SGHRS, CDR2 YFSETQ. There are 13 residues in the CDR3. Trimming cost V 0 bases and J 3 bases, with 7 bases left between them. The CDR3 DNA reads as TGCGCCAGCAGCTTGGCCTCGAACTACGAGCAGTACTTC. It yields the protein CASSLASNYEQYF.

This clone was counted a few times. This sample also contains other DNA sequences that code for the same CDR3. The rearrangement links TRBV30 to TRBJ2-2; 7 bases line up with TRBD2. Trimming removed 2 bases from V and 1 base from J; junction bases left unmatched: 7. Germline-derived CDR1 and CDR2 are GTSNPN and SVGIG (reference sequence). The CDR3 extends over 16 amino acids. The CDR3, as DNA: TGTGCCTGGAGTATTTGGGCTAGCGGGAACACCGGGGAGCTGTTTTTT. The encoded protein is CAWSIWASGNTGELFF.

A few counts support this clone. The rearrangement links TRBV7-9 to TRBJ2-3; TRBD2 is a possible D gene (5 bases). Per the germline V gene, CDR1 is SEHNR and CDR2 is FQNEAQ (reference sequence). The CDR3 runs 16 residues. Trimming pared 5 bases from V and 0 bases from J, leaving 15 bases between. The CDR3 region has the DNA TGTGCCAGCAGCGGACTGGCACCTTCTAGCACAGATACGCAGTATTTT. Encoded protein: CASSGLAPSSTDTQYF.

The gene calls are TRBV29-1 and TRBJ2-3, with 9 bases aligning to TRBD2. This CDR3 comprises 15 residues. The V and J ends lost 1 base and 5 bases, in that order; junction bases with no gene match: 7. CDR1 is SQVTM and CDR2 is ANQGSEA in the germline V gene. DNA for the CDR3: TGCAGCGTTGAAGGGGGTAGCGGGGGACGAGATACGCAGTATTTT. It yields the protein CSVEGGSGGRDTQYF.

There are many counts of this clone. The chain joins TRBV6-1 to TRBJ1-3; D ambiguous. Per the germline V gene, CDR1 is MNHNS and CDR2 is SASEGT. The CDR3 is 15 amino acids. The V and J ends lost 2 bases and 1 base respectively, with 9 bases between them. This CDR3 is CASSESPSSGNTIYF. The CDR3 bases are TGTGCCAGCAGTGAATCCCCTTCTTCTGGAAACACCATATATTTT.

V gene TRBV15 combines with J gene TRBJ2-2; perhaps D is TRBD1 or TRBD2 (5 bases each). CDR3 length equals 15 residues. CDR1 and CDR2 from the germline V gene are LNHNV and YYDKDF (reference sequence). Trimming removed 0 bases from V and 4 bases from J, with 9 bases in between. The CDR3 spells CATSRDSGGTGELFF. The CDR3 DNA follows: TGTGCCACCAGCAGAGATTCTGGGGGCACCGGGGAGCTGTTTTTT.

The rearrangement links TRBV14 to TRBJ2-1; either TRBD1 or TRBD2 may supply D (5 bases each). This CDR3 has 21 amino acids. Germline CDR1 and CDR2: SGHDN and FVKESK. Between the trimmed V and J ends, which lost 6 bases and 2 bases, there was a span of 32 bases. The CDR3 protein is CASSPGPGGARSSGTYNEQFF. The CDR3 coding sequence is TGTGCCAGCAGTCCGGGGCCTGGGGGAGCCAGGTCCTCAGGAACCTACAATGAGCAGTTCTTC.

The V and J genes are TRBV6-6 and TRBJ1-5; possible D gene TRBD1, 5 bases. This CDR3 has 14 amino acids. Germline-derived CDR1 and CDR2 are MNHNY and SVGAGI (reference sequence). Trimming pared 2 bases from V and 6 bases from J, leaving 11 bases between. CDR3 region: CASSYQVQGQPQHF. CDR3 in DNA: TGTGCCAGCAGTTACCAGGTGCAGGGTCAGCCCCAGCATTTT.

Remarks on this clone: The sample carries other DNA sequences with the same CDR3. CDR3 residues: CASSLDLYNEQFF. The DNA of the CDR3 is TGTGCCAGCAGCTTGGATCTGTACAATGAGCAGTTCTTC. V is TRBV7-2 and J is TRBJ2-1; D is undetermined. CDR3 length: 13 amino acids. Trimming pared 3 bases from V and 4 bases from J, leaving 7 bases between. Germline CDR1 reads SGHTA; CDR2 reads FQGNSA.

The table lists this clone with a few counts. The rearrangement links TRBV13 to TRBJ2-6; no firm D call. The CDR3 loop spans 14 amino acids. The germline V and J ends were trimmed by 5 bases and 0 bases, with 5 bases remaining between them. CDR1 is PRHDT and CDR2 is FYEKMQ in the germline V gene (reference sequence). Here the CDR3 reads CASSPGSGANVLTF. The CDR3 bases are TGTGCCAGCAGCCCGGGCTCTGGGGCCAACGTCCTGACTTTC.